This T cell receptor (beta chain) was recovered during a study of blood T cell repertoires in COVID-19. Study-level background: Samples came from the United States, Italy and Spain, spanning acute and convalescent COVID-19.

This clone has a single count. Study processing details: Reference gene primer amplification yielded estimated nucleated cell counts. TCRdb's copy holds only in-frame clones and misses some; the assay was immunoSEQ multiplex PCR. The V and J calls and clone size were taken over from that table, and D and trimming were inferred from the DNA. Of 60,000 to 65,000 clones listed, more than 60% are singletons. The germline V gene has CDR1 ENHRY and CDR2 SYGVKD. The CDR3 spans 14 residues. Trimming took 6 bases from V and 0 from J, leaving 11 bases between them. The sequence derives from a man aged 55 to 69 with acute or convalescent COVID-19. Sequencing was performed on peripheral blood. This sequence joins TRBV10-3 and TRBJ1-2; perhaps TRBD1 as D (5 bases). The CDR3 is CAISRDRANYGYTF. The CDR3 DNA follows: TGTGCCATCAGCAGGGATCGAGCTAACTATGGCTACACCTTC.